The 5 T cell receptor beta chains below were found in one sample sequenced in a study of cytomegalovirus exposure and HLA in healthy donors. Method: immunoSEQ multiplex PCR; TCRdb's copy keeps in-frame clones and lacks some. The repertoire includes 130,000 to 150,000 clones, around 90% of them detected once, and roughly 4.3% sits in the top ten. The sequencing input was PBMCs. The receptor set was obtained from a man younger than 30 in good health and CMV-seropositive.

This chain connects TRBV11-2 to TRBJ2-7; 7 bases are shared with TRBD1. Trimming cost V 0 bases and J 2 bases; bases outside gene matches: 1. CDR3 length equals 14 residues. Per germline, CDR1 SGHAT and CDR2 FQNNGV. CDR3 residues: CASSLDGTAYEQYF. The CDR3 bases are TGTGCCAGCAGCTTAGACGGGACAGCCTACGAGCAGTACTTC.

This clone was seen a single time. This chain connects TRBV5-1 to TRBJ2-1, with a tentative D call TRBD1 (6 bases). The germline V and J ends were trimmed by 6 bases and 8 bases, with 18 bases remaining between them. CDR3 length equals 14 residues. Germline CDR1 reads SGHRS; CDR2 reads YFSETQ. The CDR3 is CASTRGSEGDEQFF. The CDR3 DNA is TGCGCCAGCACTAGAGGGTCTGAGGGGGATGAGCAGTTCTTC.

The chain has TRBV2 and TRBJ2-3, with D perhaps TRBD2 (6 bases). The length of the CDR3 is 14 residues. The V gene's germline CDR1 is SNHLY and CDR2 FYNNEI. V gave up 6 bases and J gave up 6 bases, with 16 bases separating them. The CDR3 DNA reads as TGTGCCAGCAGAAGGGACTTTGGGCAGGATACGCAGTATTTT. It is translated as CASRRDFGQDTQYF.

CDR3 region: CASSLTLALAGGGTGELFF. In nucleotides, the CDR3 is TGTGCCAGCAGCTTGACCCTCGCCTTAGCGGGAGGGGGGACCGGGGAGCTGTTTTTT. The chain employs TRBV11-3 and TRBJ2-2, with 11 bases matching TRBD2. The CDR3 extends over 19 amino acids. Trimming took 3 bases from V and 5 from J; bases not matched to a gene: 14. The germline V gene has CDR1 SGHNT and CDR2 YENEEA.

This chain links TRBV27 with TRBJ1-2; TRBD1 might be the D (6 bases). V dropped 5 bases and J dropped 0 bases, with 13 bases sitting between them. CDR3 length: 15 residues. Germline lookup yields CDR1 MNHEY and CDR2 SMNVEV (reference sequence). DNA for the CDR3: TGTGCCAGCAGTGTACAGGGAGCAGCTAACTATGGCTACACCTTC. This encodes CASSVQGAANYGYTF.